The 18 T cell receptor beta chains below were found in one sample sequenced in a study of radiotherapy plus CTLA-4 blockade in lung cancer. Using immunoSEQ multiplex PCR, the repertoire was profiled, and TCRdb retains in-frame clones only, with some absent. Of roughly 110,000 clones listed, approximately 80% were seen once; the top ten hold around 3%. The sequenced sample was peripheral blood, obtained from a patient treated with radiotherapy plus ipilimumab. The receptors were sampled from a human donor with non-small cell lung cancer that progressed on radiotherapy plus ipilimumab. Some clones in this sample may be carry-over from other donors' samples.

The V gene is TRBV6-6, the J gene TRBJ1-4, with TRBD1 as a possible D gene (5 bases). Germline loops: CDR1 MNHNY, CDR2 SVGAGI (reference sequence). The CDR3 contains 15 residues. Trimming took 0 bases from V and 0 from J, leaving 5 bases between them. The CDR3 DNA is TGTGCCAGCAGTTACTCGGGGGCAACTAATGAAAAACTGTTTTTT. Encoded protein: CASSYSGATNEKLFF.

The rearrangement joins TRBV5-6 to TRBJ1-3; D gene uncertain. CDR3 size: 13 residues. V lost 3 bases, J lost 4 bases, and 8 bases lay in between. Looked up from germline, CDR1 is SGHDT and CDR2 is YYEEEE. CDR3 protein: CASSWPTGNTIYF. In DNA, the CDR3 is TGTGCCAGCAGCTGGCCTACCGGAAACACCATATATTTT. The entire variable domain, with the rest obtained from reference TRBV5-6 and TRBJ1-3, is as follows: DAGVTQSPTHLIKTRGQQVTLRCSPKSGHDTVSWYQQALGQGPQFIFQYYEEEERQRGNFPDRFSGHQFPNYSSELNVNALLLGDSALYLCASSWPTGNTIYFGEGSWLTVV.

The CDR3 region is CASSIDPRRSYNEQFF. The CDR3 coding sequence is TGTGCCAGTAGTATCGATCCTAGACGCTCCTACAATGAGCAGTTCTTC. V usage is TRBV19 and J usage is TRBJ2-1, with no clear D. V shed 3 bases and J shed 0 bases, with 12 bases lying between them. CDR1 is LNHDA, CDR2 SQIVND, per germline (reference sequence). This CDR3 region has 16 residues.

Here the CDR3 DNA reads TGTGCCAGCAGCTTAGCACAGGGGAAGGGAAAACTGTTTTTT. Translated, it gives CASSLAQGKGKLFF. The gene calls are TRBV7-9 and TRBJ1-4, with 7 bases lining up with TRBD1. Germline assignment: CDR1 SEHNR and CDR2 FQNEAQ (reference sequence). The length of the CDR3 is 14 residues. V shed 0 bases and J 10 bases; nucleotides not matched to a gene: 5. Full variable domain (rest looked up from reference TRBV7-9 and TRBJ1-4): DTGVSQNPRHKITKRGQNVTFRCDPISEHNRLYWYRQTLGQGPEFLTYFQNEAQLEKSRLLSDRFSAERPKGSFSTLEIQRTEQGDSAMYLCASSLAQGKGKLFFGSGTQLSVL.

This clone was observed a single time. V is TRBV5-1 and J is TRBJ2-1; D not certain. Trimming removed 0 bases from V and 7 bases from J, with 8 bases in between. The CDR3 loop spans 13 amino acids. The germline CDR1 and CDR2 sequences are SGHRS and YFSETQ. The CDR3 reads CASSLGPLNEQFF. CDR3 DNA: TGCGCCAGCAGCTTGGGGCCTCTAAATGAGCAGTTCTTC.

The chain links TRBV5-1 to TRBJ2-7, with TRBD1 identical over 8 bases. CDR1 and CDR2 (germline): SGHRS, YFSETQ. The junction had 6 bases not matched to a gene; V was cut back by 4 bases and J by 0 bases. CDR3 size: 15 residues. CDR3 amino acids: CASSVGQVYSYEQYF. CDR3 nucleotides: TGCGCCAGCAGCGTGGGACAGGTATACTCCTACGAGCAGTACTTC.

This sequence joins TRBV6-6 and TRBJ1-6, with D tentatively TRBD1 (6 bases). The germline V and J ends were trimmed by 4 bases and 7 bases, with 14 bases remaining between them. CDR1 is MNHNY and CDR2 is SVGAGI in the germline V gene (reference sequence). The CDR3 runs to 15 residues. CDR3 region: CASSLDSLLNSPLHF. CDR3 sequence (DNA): TGTGCCAGCAGTTTGGACAGCTTGCTCAATTCACCCCTCCACTTT.

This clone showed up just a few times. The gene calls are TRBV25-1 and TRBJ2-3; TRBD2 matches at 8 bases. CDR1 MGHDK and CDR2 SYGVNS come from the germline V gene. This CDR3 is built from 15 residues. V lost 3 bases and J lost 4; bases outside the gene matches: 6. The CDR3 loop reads CASSDLSGGPDTQYF. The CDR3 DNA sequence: TGTGCCAGCAGTGATCTAAGCGGGGGCCCAGATACGCAGTATTTT.

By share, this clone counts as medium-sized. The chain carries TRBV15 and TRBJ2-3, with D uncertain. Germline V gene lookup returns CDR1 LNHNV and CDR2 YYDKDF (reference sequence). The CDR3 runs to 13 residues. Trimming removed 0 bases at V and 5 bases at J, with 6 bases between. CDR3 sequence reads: CATSREARDTQYF. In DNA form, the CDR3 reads TGTGCCACCAGCAGAGAGGCGAGAGATACGCAGTATTTT.

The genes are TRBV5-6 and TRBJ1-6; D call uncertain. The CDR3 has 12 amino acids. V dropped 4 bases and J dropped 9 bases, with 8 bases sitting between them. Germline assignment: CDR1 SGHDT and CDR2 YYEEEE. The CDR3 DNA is TGTGCCAGCAGCCTGGAGGGTTCACCCCTCCACTTT. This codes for CASSLEGSPLHF.

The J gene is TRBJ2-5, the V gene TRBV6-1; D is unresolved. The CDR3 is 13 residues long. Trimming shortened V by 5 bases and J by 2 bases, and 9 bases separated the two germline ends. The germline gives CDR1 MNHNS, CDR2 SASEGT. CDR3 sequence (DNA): TGTGCCAGCAGTAAGGACCCACAAGAGACCCAGTACTTC. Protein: CASSKDPQETQYF.

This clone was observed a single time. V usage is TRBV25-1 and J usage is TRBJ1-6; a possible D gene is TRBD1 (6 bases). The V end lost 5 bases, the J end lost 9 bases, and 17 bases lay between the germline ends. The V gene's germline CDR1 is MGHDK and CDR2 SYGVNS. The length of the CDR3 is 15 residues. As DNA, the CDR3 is TGTGCCAGCAGTAACCAGGGGCCCCTTGGTTCACCCCTCCACTTT. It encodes CASSNQGPLGSPLHF.

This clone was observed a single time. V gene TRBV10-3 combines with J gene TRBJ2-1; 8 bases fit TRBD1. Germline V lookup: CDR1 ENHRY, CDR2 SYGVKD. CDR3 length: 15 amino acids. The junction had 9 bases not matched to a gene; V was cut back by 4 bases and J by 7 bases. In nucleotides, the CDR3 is TGTGCCATCAGTGTCCGGCAGGGGGCGCAAAATGAGCAGTTCTTC. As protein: CAISVRQGAQNEQFF.

CDR3 DNA: TGTGCCAGCAGCGTAGTAGCAGGTTCGAACACCGGGGAGCTGTTTTTT. As protein: CASSVVAGSNTGELFF. The J gene is TRBJ2-2, the V gene TRBV9, with no clear D. The CDR3 extends over 16 amino acids. Germline-derived CDR1 and CDR2 are SGDLS and YYNGEE. Trimming took 0 bases from V and 0 from J, leaving 9 bases between them.

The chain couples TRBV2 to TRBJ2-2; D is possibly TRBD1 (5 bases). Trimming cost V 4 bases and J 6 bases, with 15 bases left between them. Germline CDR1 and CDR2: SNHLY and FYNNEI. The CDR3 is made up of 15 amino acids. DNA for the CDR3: TGTGCCAGCAGTGGTTTGGACGGACACCCCGGGGAGCTGTTTTTT. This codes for CASSGLDGHPGELFF. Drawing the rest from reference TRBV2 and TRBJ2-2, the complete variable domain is EPEVTQTPSHQVTQMGQEVILRCVPISNHLYFYWYRQILGQKVEFLVSFYNNEISEKSEIFDDQFSVERPDGSNFTLKIRSTKLEDSAMYFCASSGLDGHPGELFFGEGSRLTVL.

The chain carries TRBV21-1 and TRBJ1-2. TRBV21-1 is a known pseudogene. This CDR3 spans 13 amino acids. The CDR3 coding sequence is TGTGCCAGCACCCCGGGGGGGCCGACCCCGTCGTTCTTC. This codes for CASTPGGPTPSFF.

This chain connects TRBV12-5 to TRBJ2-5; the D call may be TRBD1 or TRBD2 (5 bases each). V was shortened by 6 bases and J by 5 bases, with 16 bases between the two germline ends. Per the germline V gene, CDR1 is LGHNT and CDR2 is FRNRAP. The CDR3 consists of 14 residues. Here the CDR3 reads CASGPGARGETQYF. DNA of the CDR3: TGTGCTAGTGGCCCCGGGGCCCGGGGCGAGACCCAGTACTTC.

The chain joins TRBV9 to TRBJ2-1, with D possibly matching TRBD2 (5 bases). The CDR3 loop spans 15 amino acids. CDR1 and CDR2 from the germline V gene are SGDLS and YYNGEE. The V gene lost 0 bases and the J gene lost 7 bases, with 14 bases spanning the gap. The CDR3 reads CASSVERARGNEQFF. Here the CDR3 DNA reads TGTGCCAGCAGCGTAGAACGGGCCCGGGGAAATGAGCAGTTCTTC. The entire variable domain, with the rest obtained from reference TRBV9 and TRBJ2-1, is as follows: DSGVTQTPKHLITATGQRVTLRCSPRSGDLSVYWYQQSLDQGLQFLIQYYNGEERAKGNILERFSAQQFPDLHSELNLSSLELGDSALYFCASSVERARGNEQFFGPGTRLTVL.